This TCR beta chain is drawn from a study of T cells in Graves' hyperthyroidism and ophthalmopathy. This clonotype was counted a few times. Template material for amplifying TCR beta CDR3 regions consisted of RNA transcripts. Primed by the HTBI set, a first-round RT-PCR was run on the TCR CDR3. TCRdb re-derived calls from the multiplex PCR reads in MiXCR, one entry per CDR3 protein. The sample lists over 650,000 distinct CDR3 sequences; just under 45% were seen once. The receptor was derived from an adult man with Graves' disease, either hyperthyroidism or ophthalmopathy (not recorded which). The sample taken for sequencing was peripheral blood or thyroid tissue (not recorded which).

CDR3 bases: TGTGCCAGCAGTGTGGAGTTCGGGGGCTACGAGCAGTACTTC. Its protein product is CASSVEFGGYEQYF. The chain is built from TRBV6-5 and TRBJ2-7; tentative D call: TRBD2 (6 bases). Trimming left V 5 bases short and J 3 bases short, with 14 bases between. This CDR3 comprises 14 residues. The germline V gene has CDR1 MNHEY and CDR2 SVGAGI.